The 23 T cell receptor beta chains presented below share a single source sample, sequenced in a study of CD8 T cells in Susac syndrome. After extraction with the RNeasy kit, about 0.45 to 1 ug of the RNA was reverse transcribed using random hexamers. TCRdb independently ran MiXCR on the immunoSEQ multiplex PCR reads; one entry per CDR3 protein. The sample shows 95,000 to 150,000 distinct CDR3 sequences, 85% to 95% of them seen only once. Sequencing was done on a sample of CD4+ T cells from PBMCs. The receptors stem from a human donor in good health.

This chain uses TRBV7-2 with TRBJ2-2, with D uncertain. The CDR3 runs to 16 residues. In germline, CDR1 is SGHTA, CDR2 FQGNSA. Trimming cost V 2 bases and J 1 base, with 11 bases left between them. The CDR3 sequence is CASSLMGSGNTGELFF. CDR3 nucleotide sequence: TGTGCCAGCAGCTTAATGGGTAGTGGGAACACCGGGGAGCTGTTTTTT.

This CDR3 is CASSLDTNGDTQYF. In DNA form, the CDR3 reads TGCGCCAGCAGCTTGGATACTAATGGAGATACGCAGTATTTT. The chain has TRBV5-1 and TRBJ2-3; D unclear. V lost 0 bases and J 5 bases, leaving 10 bases between the germline ends. CDR3 size: 14 residues. Germline CDR1 is SGHRS and CDR2 is YFSETQ. The full variable domain, in which reference TRBV5-1 and TRBJ2-3 provide the parts outside the CDR3, is KAGVTQTPRYLIKTRGQQVTLSCSPISGHRSVSWYQQTPGQGLQFLFEYFSETQRNKGNFPGRFSGRQFSNSRSEMNVSTLELGDSALYLCASSLDTNGDTQYFGPGTRLTVL.

The rearrangement links TRBV7-3 to TRBJ2-1; tentatively, D is TRBD1 (6 bases). Germline lookup yields CDR1 SGHTA and CDR2 FQGTGA. The CDR3 length is 15 residues. Trimming shortened V by 5 bases and J by 6 bases, and 17 bases separated the two germline ends. CDR3 residues: CASSQQGTTPNEQFF. The DNA for the CDR3 is TGTGCCAGCAGCCAGCAGGGGACAACGCCCAATGAGCAGTTCTTC.

The V and J genes are TRBV20-1 and TRBJ2-3, with D uncertain. V was shortened by 3 bases and J by 3 bases, with 16 bases between the two germline ends. The germline gives CDR1 DFQATT, CDR2 SNEGSKA (reference sequence). The length of the CDR3 is 15 residues. The CDR3 DNA follows: TGCAGTGCTAGCCCAAAAAGCGTAATGACAGATACGCAGTATTTT. Translating it yields CSASPKSVMTDTQYF.

The chain combines TRBV20-1 with TRBJ2-7, with D perhaps matching TRBD2 (6 bases). V was cut by 3 bases and J by 3 bases, with 12 bases left in between. The length of the CDR3 is 13 residues. Germline V gives CDR1 DFQATT, CDR2 SNEGSKA (reference sequence). The CDR3, as DNA: TGCAGTGCTAGTCAGACGGGACTCTACGAGCAGTACTTC. This sequence encodes CSASQTGLYEQYF.

V gene TRBV5-1 combines with J gene TRBJ1-6; 10 bases match TRBD1. The junction had 0 bases not matched to a gene; V was cut back by 0 bases and J by 9 bases. CDR1 is SGHRS, CDR2 YFSETQ, per germline. The CDR3 totals 14 residues. CDR3 in DNA: TGCGCCAGCAGCTTGGGGACAGGGGGTTCACCCCTCCACTTT. Translated: CASSLGTGGSPLHF.

The chain combines TRBV29-1 with TRBJ2-5; the D is unclear. Germline CDR1 is SQVTM and CDR2 is ANQGSEA. This CDR3 comprises 12 residues. V gave up 7 bases and J gave up 5 bases, with 14 bases separating them. CDR3 coding DNA: TGCAGCGCCTCCATTGCGTCCGAGACCCAGTACTTC. Encoded protein: CSASIASETQYF.

The rearrangement links TRBV30 to TRBJ2-7; no definite D call. Germline V lookup: CDR1 GTSNPN, CDR2 SVGIG (reference sequence). V was cut by 3 bases and J by 2 bases, with 5 bases left in between. This CDR3 comprises 11 residues. In nucleotides, the CDR3 is TGTGCCTGGAGGGGGACCTACGAGCAGTACTTC. This encodes CAWRGTYEQYF.

With respect to this clonotype: The junction departs from the called germline gene at one end, perhaps through a read error. J is TRBJ2-1 and V is TRBV7-2; a weak D match, TRBD2 (5 bases). CDR3 length equals 15 residues. Germline CDR1 SGHTA, CDR2 FQGNSA. The CDR3 reads CASSVAISSYNEQFF. The CDR3 DNA sequence: TGTGCCAGCAGCGTAGCGATCAGCTCCTACAATGAGCAGTTCTTC. The variable domain in full, completed from reference TRBV7-2 and TRBJ2-1, reads GAGVSQSPSNKVTEKGKDVELRCDPISGHTALYWYRQSLGQGLEFLIYFQGNSAPDKSGLPSDRFSAERTGGSVSTLTIQRTQQEDSAVYLCASSVAISSYNEQFFGPGTRLTVL.

Notes on this clonotype: The junction does not match germline at one end; this may be a read error. The chain uses TRBV9 and TRBJ2-4; 8 nucleotides align to TRBD1. The CDR3 extends over 15 amino acids. Per the germline V gene, CDR1 is SGDLS and CDR2 is YYNGEE. The CDR3 spells CAGSVSGQGRNIQYF. Written as DNA, the CDR3 is TGTGCCGGCAGCGTATCCGGACAGGGTAGAAACATTCAGTACTTC. Variable domain in full (rest from reference TRBV9 and TRBJ2-4): DSGVTQTPKHLITATGQRVTLRCSPRSGDLSVYWYQQSLDQGLQFLIQYYNGEERAKGNILERFSAQQFPDLHSELNLSSLELGDSALYFCAGSVSGQGRNIQYFGAGTRLSVL.

The chain carries TRBV28 and TRBJ2-1; D is ambiguous. This CDR3 spans 15 amino acids. Germline lookup yields CDR1 MDHEN and CDR2 SYDVKM. Trimming shortened V by 8 bases and J by 4 bases, and 18 bases separated the two germline ends. CDR3: CASFSLGEEYNEQFF. For the CDR3, the DNA is TGTGCCAGCTTTAGCCTTGGTGAGGAATACAATGAGCAGTTCTTC.

CDR3 amino acids: CASSQLTLAGGSNEQFF. The CDR3 region has the DNA TGTGCCAGCTCACAACTCACACTAGCGGGAGGTTCCAATGAGCAGTTCTTC. The rearrangement links TRBV18 to TRBJ2-1, with 12 positions matching TRBD2. V dropped 4 bases and J dropped 6; count of bases not matched to a gene: 10. CDR3 length: 17 residues. Germline V gene sequence: CDR1 KGHSH, CDR2 LQKENI. Full variable domain (rest looked up from reference TRBV18 and TRBJ2-1): NAGVMQNPRHLVRRRGQEARLRCSPMKGHSHVYWYRQLPEEGLKFMVYLQKENIIDESGMPKERFSAEFPKEGPSILRIQQVVRGDSAAYFCASSQLTLAGGSNEQFFGPGTRLTVL.

CDR3: CASRRTSGSKSYEQYF. DNA of the CDR3: TGTGCCAGCAGAAGGACTAGCGGGAGCAAGTCCTACGAGCAGTACTTC. The chain links TRBV7-9 to TRBJ2-7; TRBD2 aligns across 13 bases. The CDR3 sequence is 16 residues long. V was clipped by 6 bases and J by 1 base; unmatched bases: 6. CDR1 is SEHNR, CDR2 FQNEAQ, per germline (reference sequence).

Note on this clonotype: The limits of the CDR3 on the DNA are not certain, so only TCRdb's listed CDR3 is given. The V and J genes are TRBV30 and TRBJ2-3; no DNA check was done on the table's D call, TRBD1. The CDR3 sequence runs 18 residues, both termini included. Germline assignment: CDR1 GTSNPN and CDR2 SVGIG (reference sequence). The CDR3 sequence is CAWSDPSWRIRGQIRSIF.

The CDR3 coding sequence is TGTGCCAGCAGCTTGACCCTATTGAGCTCTGGAAACACCATATATTTT. As protein: CASSLTLLSSGNTIYF. The chain couples TRBV5-8 to TRBJ1-3; D gene unclear. Trimming pared 1 base from V and 0 bases from J, leaving 11 bases between. This CDR3 contains 16 residues. Germline CDR1 reads SGHTS; CDR2 reads YDEGEE.

This chain connects TRBV30 to TRBJ2-1; D possibly corresponds to TRBD2 (5 bases). Germline CDR1 GTSNPN, CDR2 SVGIG (reference sequence). Trimming pared 3 bases from V and 0 bases from J, leaving 12 bases between. The length of the CDR3 is 15 residues. The CDR3 region is CAWREWRSSYNEQFF. Written as DNA, the CDR3 is TGTGCCTGGAGGGAATGGAGGAGCTCCTACAATGAGCAGTTCTTC. Variable domain in full (rest from reference TRBV30 and TRBJ2-1): SQTIHQWPATLVQPVGSPLSLECTVEGTSNPNLYWYRQAAGRGLQLLFYSVGIGQISSEVPQNLSASRPQDRQFILSSKKLLLSDSGFYLCAWREWRSSYNEQFFGPGTRLTVL.

V is TRBV9 and J is TRBJ2-7; D gene uncertain. The CDR3 has 14 amino acids. The germline V and J ends were trimmed by 0 bases and 10 bases, with 17 bases remaining between them. Looked up from germline, CDR1 is SGDLS and CDR2 is YYNGEE. The CDR3 DNA is TGTGCCAGCAGCGTAGCTCCAGGATCACCAGAACAGTACTTC. This translates into CASSVAPGSPEQYF.

This chain links TRBV4-2 with TRBJ2-2; D is perhaps TRBD2 (6 bases). CDR3 length equals 15 residues. In germline, CDR1 is LGHNA, CDR2 YNFKEQ. Trimming removed 2 bases at V and 5 bases at J, with 12 bases between. The CDR3 DNA reads as TGTGCCAGCAGCCAACCCCTTCGGGGGACCGGGGAGCTGTTTTTT. This encodes CASSQPLRGTGELFF.

The rearrangement joins TRBV6-5 to TRBJ2-7; TRBD1 agrees at 9 bases. Germline lookup yields CDR1 MNHEY and CDR2 SVGAGI. This CDR3 contains 14 residues. J was trimmed by 6 bases and V by 6 bases; bases with no gene match: 9. CDR3 nucleotide sequence: TGTGCCAGCAGGGATCCGGGACAGGGAACCGAGCAGTACTTC. This codes for CASRDPGQGTEQYF.

The chain joins TRBV7-2 to TRBJ2-1; tentative D call: TRBD1 (6 bases). CDR3 size: 17 residues. The germline CDR1 and CDR2 sequences are SGHTA and FQGNSA. Trimming left V 5 bases short and J 1 base short, with 18 bases between. This CDR3 is CASSPQPGHGSYNEQFF. In nucleotides, the CDR3 is TGTGCCAGCAGCCCTCAGCCGGGACACGGGTCCTACAATGAGCAGTTCTTC.

This chain joins TRBV12-3 or TRBV12-4 and TRBJ2-7; D unclear. The CDR3 is 14 residues long. With 5 bases removed from V and 3 bases from J, the gap between germline ends came to 14 bases. The CDR3 DNA reads TGTGCCAGCAGTCCCGACAATTCCCTCTACGAGCAGTACTTC. Translated, it gives CASSPDNSLYEQYF.

The V and J genes are TRBV3-1 and TRBJ2-7; 15 bases map to TRBD2. The germline V gene encodes CDR1 LGHDT and CDR2 YNNKEL (reference sequence). V lost 2 bases to trimming and J lost 9 bases; unmatched junction nucleotides: 17. The length of the CDR3 is 19 residues. The CDR3 nucleotides read TGTGCCAGCAGCCAACCCCGGACTAGCGGGAGGGCCGCAGCCTTTGGGCAGTACTTC. This translates into CASSQPRTSGRAAAFGQYF.

The V gene is TRBV5-1, the J gene TRBJ2-3, with 14 bases identical to TRBD2. CDR1 and CDR2 (germline): SGHRS, YFSETQ. Trimming at V came to 4 bases and at J to 4 bases, leaving 5 bases not matched to a gene. The CDR3 is 16 amino acids. CDR3 sequence reads: CASSLGTSGSSDTQYF. In nucleotides, the CDR3 is TGCGCCAGCAGCCTCGGGACTAGCGGGAGTTCAGATACGCAGTATTTT.